The 19 T cell receptor beta chains presented below share a single source sample, sequenced in a study of OX40 agonist ivuxolimab in advanced cancers. Produced via immunoSEQ multiplex PCR; TCRdb's table is partial and in-frame only. This sample carries 60,000 to 95,000 clones, roughly 87% of them seen once, and the ten largest clones take around 0.7%. Sequencing used CD4+ or CD8+ T cells sorted from blood, obtained in a trial of the OX40 agonist ivuxolimab. These receptors were obtained from an adult with an advanced solid tumor such as melanoma, head and neck, liver or kidney cancer.

The rearrangement joins TRBV6-5 to TRBJ1-5; D call uncertain. V lost 0 bases and J lost 4, with 10 bases in between. In germline, CDR1 is MNHEY, CDR2 SVGAGI. The CDR3 is made up of 15 amino acids. CDR3 DNA sequence: TGTGCCAGCAGTTACTCGGGCAGAGCTAATCAGCCCCAGCATTTT. It encodes CASSYSGRANQPQHF.

The chain couples TRBV7-9 to TRBJ1-1; D is possibly TRBD1 (5 bases). Trimming shortened V by 1 base and J by 3 bases, and 12 bases separated the two germline ends. The CDR3 totals 15 residues. The V gene's germline CDR1 is SEHNR and CDR2 FQNEAQ (reference sequence). The CDR3 region is CASSLGGTADTEAFF. CDR3 nucleotides: TGTGCCAGCAGCTTAGGGGGGACCGCCGACACTGAAGCTTTCTTT.

This clone was detected only once. This chain links TRBV6-1 with TRBJ2-1; tentative D call: TRBD2 (5 bases). The CDR3 spans 12 residues. Germline V gene sequence: CDR1 MNHNS, CDR2 SASEGT. With 9 bases removed from V and 9 bases from J, the gap between germline ends came to 15 bases. This chain's CDR3 is CASGGSDGEQFF. For the CDR3, the DNA is TGTGCCAGTGGAGGCTCTGATGGTGAGCAGTTCTTC.

V usage is TRBV11-1 and J usage is TRBJ2-3; D not resolved. V was clipped by 4 bases and J by 0 bases, with 11 bases between them. Germline CDR1 SGHAT, CDR2 FQDESV (reference sequence). The CDR3 totals 15 residues. CDR3 bases: TGTGCCAGCAGCTATGGGGTAGCCAGCACAGATACGCAGTATTTT. It codes for CASSYGVASTDTQYF.

The J gene is TRBJ1-6, the V gene TRBV21-1; the table names TRBD1, a call not compared with the DNA. TRBV21-1 is marked as a pseudogene. This CDR3 is built from 15 residues. Written as DNA, the CDR3 is TGTGCCAGCAGCACTAGACAGCGAGGCGGTTCACCCCTCCACTTT. Its translation: CASSTRQRGGSPLHF.

This clone occurred once. The chain combines TRBV5-1 with TRBJ2-7; TRBD2 is a possible D gene (5 bases). Germline assignment: CDR1 SGHRS and CDR2 YFSETQ. This CDR3 contains 15 residues. V lost 2 bases, J lost 2 bases, and 14 bases lay in between. The DNA for the CDR3 is TGCGCCAGCAGCTTCTCCCTAGCCCAGACCTACGAGCAGTACTTC. It codes for CASSFSLAQTYEQYF.

This clone occurred a few times. V and J are TRBV5-4 and TRBJ1-2, with D hard to call. This CDR3 contains 12 residues. Trimming took off 4 bases at V and 4 bases at J, with 8 bases between the two ends. Germline lookup yields CDR1 SGHNT and CDR2 YYREEE (reference sequence). The DNA for the CDR3 is TGTGCCAGCAGCGAGGGAACCTATGGCTACACCTTC. As protein: CASSEGTYGYTF.

The chain recombines TRBV2 with TRBJ2-5, with 7 positions matching TRBD2. The CDR3 has 13 amino acids. After removal of 8 bases from V and 9 bases from J, the junction contained 12 bases not matched to a gene. CDR1 is SNHLY, CDR2 FYNNEI, per germline. The CDR3 protein is CASVGGGRGAQYF. The CDR3 DNA follows: TGTGCCAGCGTTGGGGGAGGGCGGGGAGCCCAGTACTTC.

This clone was counted a single time. The V call is TRBV6-6, the J call TRBJ2-7; TRBD1 matches at 7 bases. Germline V gene sequence: CDR1 MNHNY, CDR2 SVGAGI (reference sequence). There are 16 residues in the CDR3. Unmatched junction bases numbered 13, after V lost 8 bases and J lost 0 bases. The CDR3 reads CASSKGNWDSSYEQYF. DNA for the CDR3: TGTGCCAGCTCGAAAGGCAACTGGGACAGCTCCTACGAGCAGTACTTC.

The genes are TRBV9 and TRBJ2-3; 10 positions agree with TRBD1. Germline lookup yields CDR1 SGDLS and CDR2 YYNGEE. With V trimmed by 2 bases and J by 4 bases, 4 bases remained unmatched. The CDR3 consists of 15 residues. The CDR3 DNA reads TGTGCCAGCAGCGTCCAGACAGGGGGCGCAGATACGCAGTATTTT. Its protein is CASSVQTGGADTQYF.

The V and J genes are TRBV11-2 and TRBJ2-7; D may be TRBD1 or TRBD2 (5 bases each). V was trimmed by 1 base and J by 4 bases, leaving 17 bases between them. Germline CDR1 and CDR2: SGHAT and FQNNGV. This CDR3 comprises 16 residues. The CDR3 coding sequence is TGTGCCAGCAGCTTAGCTTCTGGGACCGCGCTTTACGAGCAGTACTTC. As protein: CASSLASGTALYEQYF.

The CDR3 DNA reads TGTGCCAGCAGCTGGGGTTCAGGCTACACCTTC. This gives the protein CASSWGSGYTF. This chain joins TRBV7-9 and TRBJ1-2; unclear D gene. The CDR3 is 11 amino acids. V lost 4 bases to trimming and J lost 8 bases, with 8 bases between them. Germline V gives CDR1 SEHNR, CDR2 FQNEAQ (reference sequence).

The chain is built from TRBV7-2 and TRBJ1-3, with 7 bases matching TRBD1. The CDR3 is 13 amino acids. Germline V gene sequence: CDR1 SGHTA, CDR2 FQGNSA. V trimming: 5 bases; J trimming: 5 bases; junction bases outside the gene matches: 3. The CDR3 DNA sequence: TGTGCCAGCAGCCAGGACAGGAGAAACACCATATATTTT. This translates into CASSQDRRNTIYF.

V and J are TRBV5-6 and TRBJ2-7; TRBD2 aligns across 9 bases. Germline values: CDR1 SGHDT, CDR2 YYEEEE. This CDR3 spans 16 amino acids. The trim removed 6 bases at V and 0 bases at J, leaving 10 bases unmatched. The CDR3 coding sequence is TGTGCCAGCAACAAGATTAGCGGGGGCCTCTCCTACGAGCAGTACTTC. It encodes CASNKISGGLSYEQYF. The full variable domain, completed using reference TRBV5-6 and TRBJ2-7, is DAGVTQSPTHLIKTRGQQVTLRCSPKSGHDTVSWYQQALGQGPQFIFQYYEEEERQRGNFPDRFSGHQFPNYSSELNVNALLLGDSALYLCASNKISGGLSYEQYFGPGTRLTVT.

V gene TRBV27 combines with J gene TRBJ1-1; weak D call: TRBD1 (6 bases). The CDR3 is 13 amino acids. From germline, CDR1 is MNHEY and CDR2 SMNVEV (reference sequence). V was cut by 6 bases and J by 1 base, with 9 bases left in between. As DNA, the CDR3 is TGTGCCAGCAGGCCGGGACAGAACACTGAAGCTTTCTTT. This codes for CASRPGQNTEAFF.

To note about this clone: The junction differs from germline at one of its ends, possibly a read error. CDR3: CASSLASGTHEQYF. The CDR3, as DNA: TGTGCCAGCAGCCTAGCGTCCGGGACTCACGAGCAGTACTTC. The chain couples TRBV7-8 to TRBJ2-7, with D possibly TRBD2 on 6 matching bases. Germline CDR1 is SGHVS and CDR2 is FQNEAQ. CDR3 size: 14 residues.

This clone has a single count. The chain joins TRBV5-8 to TRBJ1-5; 9 bases agree with TRBD1. Germline CDR1 reads SGHTS; CDR2 reads YDEGEE. The CDR3 has 14 residues. The V gene end was trimmed by 3 bases and the J gene end by 6 bases; junction bases not matched to a gene: 4. The CDR3 sequence is CASSSGQGLQPQHF. In DNA, the CDR3 is TGTGCCAGCAGCTCGGGACAGGGACTTCAGCCCCAGCATTTT.

The V and J genes are TRBV30 and TRBJ1-4; 7 bases map to TRBD1. The CDR3 sequence is 15 residues long. V shed 3 bases, J shed 5 bases, and the junction held 9 bases outside the gene matches. CDR1 and CDR2 (germline): GTSNPN, SVGIG (reference sequence). CDR3 DNA sequence: TGTGCCTGGAGCGCCTTAGGACAGGCAAATGAAAAACTGTTTTTT. Translating gives CAWSALGQANEKLFF.

V is TRBV4-2 and J is TRBJ1-2; D may be TRBD1 (6 bases). The V end was cut by 3 bases, the J end by 2 bases, with 16 bases between. The CDR3 is made up of 16 amino acids. Germline assignment: CDR1 LGHNA and CDR2 YNFKEQ. The CDR3 nucleotides are TGTGCCAGCAGCCATGTAGGGGGGACGCGGAACTATGGCTACACCTTC. It translates to CASSHVGGTRNYGYTF.